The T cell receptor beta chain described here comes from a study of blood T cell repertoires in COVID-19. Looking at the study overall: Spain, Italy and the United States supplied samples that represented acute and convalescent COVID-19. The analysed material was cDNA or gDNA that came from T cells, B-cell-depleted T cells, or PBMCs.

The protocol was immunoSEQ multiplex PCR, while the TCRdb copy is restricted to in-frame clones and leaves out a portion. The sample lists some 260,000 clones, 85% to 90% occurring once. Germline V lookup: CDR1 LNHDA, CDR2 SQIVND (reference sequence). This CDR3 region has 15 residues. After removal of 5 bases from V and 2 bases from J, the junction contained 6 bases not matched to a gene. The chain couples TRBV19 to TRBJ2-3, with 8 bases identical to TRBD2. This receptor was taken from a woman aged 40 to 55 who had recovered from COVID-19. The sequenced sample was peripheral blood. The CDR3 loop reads CASSPGGGLTDTQYF. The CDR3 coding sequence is TGTGCCAGTAGTCCCGGGGGGGGCCTCACAGATACGCAGTATTTT.